A selection of T cell receptor beta chains follows, all from one sample in a study of blood T cell repertoires in COVID-19. Assay: immunoSEQ multiplex PCR; the TCRdb copy retains only in-frame clones and omits some. This table has some 270,000 clones, about 87% appearing once. The sample consisted of PBMCs or T cells enriched from blood (not recorded which). The receptors were gathered from a woman aged 40 to 50 who had been exposed to COVID-19. Both conserved end residues are part of each CDR3. A D gene is named only where the DNA matches it firmly. Expanded clones are given a class, and other clones once, few, many or no size at all.

D gene | J gene | clone size | V gene | CDR3 protein | CDR3 DNA
TRBD1 | TRBJ2-1 | - | TRBV29-1 | CSAGPGTAYNEQFF | TGCAGCGCCGGACCCGGGACAGCCTACAATGAGCAGTTCTTC
TRBD1 | TRBJ2-4 | - | TRBV5-7 | CASRRQGWVAKNIQYF | TGTGCCAGCAGGCGACAGGGATGGGTGGCCAAAAACATTCAGTACTTC
TRBD2 | TRBJ2-3 | - | TRBV7-2 | CASSLALTSGFITDTQYF | TGTGCCAGCAGCTTAGCTCTTACTAGCGGATTTATCACAGATACGCAGTATTTT
TRBD2 | TRBJ2-3 | - | TRBV29-1 | CSARPRSGSFADTQYF | TGCAGCGCACGCCCGCGGAGCGGGAGTTTCGCAGATACGCAGTATTTT
TRBD1 | TRBJ1-2 | - | TRBV7-3 | CASSFRDRDPLNGYTF | TGTGCCAGCAGCTTCCGGGACAGGGACCCGCTAAATGGCTACACCTTC
TRBD1 | TRBJ2-4 | - | TRBV19 | CASSGTGVNIQYF | TGTGCCAGTAGTGGGACAGGGGTAAACATTCAGTACTTC
- | TRBJ1-4 | - | TRBV6-1 | CASSTGQNEKLFF | TGTGCCAGCAGTACCGGACAGAATGAAAAACTGTTTTTT
- | TRBJ2-2 | - | TRBV7-6 | CASSLVEGLVTGELFF | TGTGCCAGCAGCTTAGTGGAGGGTTTGGTCACCGGGGAGCTGTTTTTT
- | TRBJ1-1 | - | TRBV7-2 | CASSLAQRGSEAFF | TGTGCCAGCAGCTTAGCCCAACGGGGTTCTGAAGCTTTCTTT
TRBD1 | TRBJ2-7 | - | TRBV5-1 | CASSTTGGSYEQYF | TGCGCCAGCAGCACAACAGGGGGATCCTACGAGCAGTACTTC
- | TRBJ2-5 | - | TRBV6-2/TRBV6-3 | CASSYAETQYF | TGTGCCAGCAGTTACGCGGAGACCCAGTACTTC
- | TRBJ1-5 | - | TRBV5-1 | CASSLTGGVSQPQHF | TGCGCCAGCAGCCTAACCGGGGGGGTTTCTCAGCCCCAGCATTTT
- | TRBJ1-1 | few | TRBV6-2/TRBV6-3 | CASSYSWSRDTEAFF | TGTGCCAGCAGTTACTCGTGGTCGAGGGACACTGAAGCTTTCTTT
- | TRBJ1-6 | - | TRBV30 | CAWTLTAGTRAYSYNSPLHF | TGTGCCTGGACCTTAACGGCCGGGACAAGGGCATACTCCTATAATTCACCCCTCCACTTT
- | TRBJ1-6 | - | TRBV30 | CAWRGSVSSPLHF | TGTGCCTGGAGAGGGAGCGTGAGTTCACCCCTCCACTTT
TRBD1 | TRBJ2-1 | - | TRBV20-1 | CSASRFGSGGDRGGQFF | TGCAGTGCTAGTAGGTTTGGGTCAGGGGGCGATCGAGGCGGGCAGTTCTTC
TRBD2 | TRBJ2-1 | few | TRBV4-2 | CASTETGLAGDGEQFF | TGTGCCAGCACCGAAACCGGACTAGCGGGGGACGGTGAGCAGTTCTTC
- | TRBJ1-1 | - | TRBV7-9 | CASRTGTGTEAFF | TGTGCCAGCAGAACAGGGACGGGGACTGAAGCTTTCTTT
- | TRBJ1-1 | - | TRBV5-6 | CASSLVGGRAMNTEAFF | TGTGCCAGCAGCTTGGTCGGCGGCAGGGCTATGAACACTGAAGCTTTCTTT
- | TRBJ2-3 | - | TRBV7-9 | CASSLVVTDTQYF | TGTGCCAGCAGCTTGGTAGTCACAGATACGCAGTATTTT
TRBD2 | TRBJ2-3 | - | TRBV10-3 | CAISEFLAGTDTQYF | TGTGCCATCAGTGAGTTCCTAGCGGGCACAGATACGCAGTATTTT
- | TRBJ1-1 | - | TRBV12-3/TRBV12-4 | CASSPRGNTEAFF | TGTGCCAGCAGTCCCCGGGGGAACACTGAAGCTTTCTTT
- | TRBJ2-1 | once | TRBV7-8 | CASSPTGWLLSGEQFF | TGTGCCAGCAGCCCAACAGGGTGGCTGCTTTCTGGTGAGCAGTTCTTC
TRBD2 | TRBJ2-7 | - | TRBV30 | CAWSVGLLGQYF | TGTGCCTGGAGTGTGGGACTACTAGGGCAGTACTTC
TRBD1 | TRBJ1-2 | - | TRBV27 | CASSPPDRGRGYTF | TGTGCCAGCAGTCCCCCTGACAGGGGCCGGGGCTACACCTTC
TRBD1 | TRBJ1-6 | - | TRBV10-3 | CAISVTGGDNSPLHF | TGTGCCATCAGTGTGACAGGGGGAGATAATTCACCCCTCCACTTT
- | TRBJ2-2 | - | TRBV6-1 | CASSGAGTTNTGELFF | TGTGCCAGCAGTGGAGCCGGGACAACGAACACCGGGGAGCTGTTTTTT
- | TRBJ1-3 | - | TRBV7-6 | CASSLHRNPSGNTIYF | TGTGCCAGCAGCTTGCACAGGAACCCCTCTGGAAACACCATATATTTT
- | TRBJ1-2 | - | TRBV13 | CASSLGAGANYGYTF | TGTGCCAGCAGCTTAGGGGCAGGGGCTAACTATGGCTACACCTTC
- | TRBJ1-1 | - | TRBV5-4 | CASSSPSSNVAFF | TGTGCCAGCAGCTCACCTTCGAGTAACGTGGCTTTCTTT
TRBD2 | TRBJ2-3 | - | TRBV7-2 | CASSLVGTSADTQYF | TGTGCCAGCAGCTTAGTGGGGACTAGCGCGGATACGCAGTATTTT
TRBD1 | TRBJ2-7 | - | TRBV9 | CASSPRVTGNSYEQYF | TGTGCCAGCAGCCCCCGAGTGACAGGGAATTCCTACGAGCAGTACTTC
- | TRBJ2-5 | - | TRBV4-2 | CASSRGSPGSETQYF | TGTGCCAGCAGCCGAGGTTCCCCGGGGTCAGAGACCCAGTACTTC
- | TRBJ1-6 | few | TRBV5-1 | CASSLAGSSYNSPLHF | TGTGCCAGCAGCTTGGCCGGGAGCTCCTATAATTCACCCCTCCACTTT
- | TRBJ1-2 | - | TRBV11-3 | CASRPTGLANYGYTF | TGTGCCAGCAGACCGACAGGACTAGCTAACTATGGCTACACCTTC
TRBD1 | TRBJ1-5 | - | TRBV6-6 | CASSYRGTGGSGTQHF | TGTGCCAGCAGTTACCGGGGGACAGGGGGATCGGGGACCCAGCATTTT
TRBD1 | TRBJ2-5 | - | TRBV3-1/TRBV3-2 | CASSQTGTEKETQYF | TGTGCCAGCAGCCAAACCGGGACAGAAAAAGAGACCCAGTACTTC
- | TRBJ1-1 | - | TRBV7-9 | CASSYRGFFMNTEAFF | TGTGCCAGCAGCTATCGGGGGTTCTTCATGAACACTGAAGCTTTCTTT
- | TRBJ1-6 | - | TRBV4-1 | CASSQGSIRVKLNF | TGCGCCAGCAGCCAAGGAAGCATACGCGTGAAACTGAACTTT
TRBD1 | TRBJ1-1 | - | TRBV13 | CASSIYRGNTEAFF | TGTGCCAGCAGCATCTACAGGGGTAACACTGAAGCTTTCTTT
- | TRBJ1-1 | - | TRBV19 | CASSSEEVNTEAFF | TGTGCCAGTAGTTCGGAGGAGGTGAACACTGAAGCTTTCTTT
- | TRBJ1-5 | - | TRBV4-1 | CASSPPAGGSHNQPQHF | TGCGCCAGCAGCCCCCCGGCAGGTGGATCGCACAATCAGCCCCAGCATTTT
- | TRBJ2-2 | - | TRBV5-4 | CASSFRQNTGELFF | TGTGCCAGCAGCTTCCGACAGAACACCGGGGAGCTGTTTTTT
TRBD2 | TRBJ2-5 | - | TRBV19 | CASSPGFLAGGSRETQYF | TGTGCCAGTAGTCCGGGTTTCCTAGCGGGTGGTTCCAGGGAGACCCAGTACTTC
- | TRBJ1-4 | - | TRBV7-8 | CASSPLYPPPGANEKLFF | TGTGCCAGCAGCCCCTTATATCCCCCCCCGGGAGCTAATGAAAAACTGTTTTTT
- | TRBJ1-1 | - | TRBV21-1 | CASSKICWGQGAHDTEAFF | -
- | TRBJ1-4 | - | TRBV28 | CASSSRTATNEKLFF | TGTGCCAGCAGTTCCCGGACAGCAACTAATGAAAAACTGTTTTTT
- | TRBJ2-5 | - | TRBV5-4 | CASSLAGKGTETQYF | TGTGCCAGCAGCTTGGCGGGAAAGGGCACGGAGACCCAGTACTTC